The source of this TCR beta chain is a study of cytomegalovirus exposure and HLA in healthy donors. Study results and caveats: For most TCR beta V segments, an earlier analysis put the productive rate at about 87% or about 30% of the time.

PCR involved 60 Vbeta and 13 Jbeta primers. Sequenced by immunoSEQ multiplex PCR; TCRdb stores in-frame clones only, minus some. This sample contains approximately 120,000 clones. Of note for this clone: The antigen remains unidentified.

This CDR3 comprises 14 residues. The V gene's germline CDR1 is SGHRS and CDR2 YFSETQ. V lost 1 base, J lost 4 bases, and 11 bases lay in between. This receptor was obtained from a man younger than 35 in good health and CMV-seronegative. The chain combines TRBV5-1 with TRBJ1-1; D call uncertain. The sequenced sample was PBMCs. The CDR3 sequence is CASSLQVTATEAFF. The DNA of the CDR3 is TGCGCCAGCAGCTTGCAGGTCACAGCCACTGAAGCTTTCTTT.